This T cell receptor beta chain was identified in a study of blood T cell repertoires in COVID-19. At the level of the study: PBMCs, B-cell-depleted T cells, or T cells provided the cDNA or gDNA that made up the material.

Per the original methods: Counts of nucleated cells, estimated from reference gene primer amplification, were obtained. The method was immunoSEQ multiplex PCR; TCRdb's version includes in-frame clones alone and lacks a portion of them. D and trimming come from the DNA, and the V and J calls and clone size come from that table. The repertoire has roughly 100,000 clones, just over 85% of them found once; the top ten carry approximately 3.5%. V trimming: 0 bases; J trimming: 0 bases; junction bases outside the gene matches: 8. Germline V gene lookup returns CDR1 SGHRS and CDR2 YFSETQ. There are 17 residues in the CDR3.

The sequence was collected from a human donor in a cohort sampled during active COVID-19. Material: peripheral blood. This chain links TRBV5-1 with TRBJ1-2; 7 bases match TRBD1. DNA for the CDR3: TGCGCCAGCAGCTTGGCGGGACAGCGAGTCTCTAACTATGGCTACACCTTC. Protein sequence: CASSLAGQRVSNYGYTF.